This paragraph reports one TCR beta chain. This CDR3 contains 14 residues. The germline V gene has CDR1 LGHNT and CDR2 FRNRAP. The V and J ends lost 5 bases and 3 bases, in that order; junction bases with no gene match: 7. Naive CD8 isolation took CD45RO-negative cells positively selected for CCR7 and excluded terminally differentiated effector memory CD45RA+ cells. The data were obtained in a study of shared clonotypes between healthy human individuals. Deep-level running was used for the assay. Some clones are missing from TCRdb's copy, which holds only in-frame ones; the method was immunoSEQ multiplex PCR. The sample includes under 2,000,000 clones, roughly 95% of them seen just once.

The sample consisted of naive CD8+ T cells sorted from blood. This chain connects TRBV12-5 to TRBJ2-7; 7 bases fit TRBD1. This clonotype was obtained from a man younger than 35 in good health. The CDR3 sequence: CASGHRDSFYEQYF. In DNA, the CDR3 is TGTGCTAGTGGTCACCGGGACAGTTTCTACGAGCAGTACTTC.